Shown below are 14 T cell receptor beta chains from a single sample sequenced in a study of cytomegalovirus exposure and HLA in healthy donors (dated by TCRdb to the late 2010s). Library construction relied on the immunoSEQ multiplex PCR assay. The multiplex PCR relied on a mix of 60 forward primers for TCR Vbeta segments and 13 reverse primers for TCR Jbeta segments. This immuneACCESS table, as held by TCRdb, lists in-frame sequences with V and J called but not all clones. Of the missing ones, under half trace to an unresolved V gene in checked studies; the others have no known cause. Counted in this sample were around 180,000 clones; almost 85% of them appeared once. The ten largest clones capture approximately 0.47% of the sample. Sample: PBMCs. Receptors were obtained from a woman in her forties or fifties in good health and CMV-seronegative.

The chain employs TRBV7-8 and TRBJ2-1; the match to TRBD2 covers 8 bases. Germline trimming cut 3 bases from V and 2 bases from J; bases unmatched to any gene: 15. Germline CDR1 reads SGHVS; CDR2 reads FQNEAQ. The CDR3 runs 19 residues. CDR3 in DNA: TGTGCCAGCAGCTTTCGTCCCAGCGGGAGCTCCGGGACCTACAATGAGCAGTTCTTC. The encoded protein is CASSFRPSGSSGTYNEQFF. The whole variable domain, filled in from reference TRBV7-8 and TRBJ2-1, reads GAGVSQSPRYKVAKRGQDVALRCDPISGHVSLFWYQQALGQGPEFLTYFQNEAQLDKSGLPSDRFFAERPEGSVSTLKIQRTQQEDSAVYLCASSFRPSGSSGTYNEQFFGPGTRLTVL.

V is TRBV5-1 and J is TRBJ2-7, with 9 bases matching TRBD1. Germline V gene data show CDR1 as SGHRS and CDR2 as YFSETQ. Trimming took 4 bases from V and 2 from J; bases not matched to a gene: 13. The CDR3 has 17 residues. The DNA of the CDR3 is TGCGCCAGCAGCCCACCGGGACAGGGTACTATACCCTACGAGCAGTACTTC. Amino acids: CASSPPGQGTIPYEQYF. Looking up the rest from reference TRBV5-1 and TRBJ2-7 gives the full variable domain: KAGVTQTPRYLIKTRGQQVTLSCSPISGHRSVSWYQQTPGQGLQFLFEYFSETQRNKGNFPGRFSGRQFSNSRSEMNVSTLELGDSALYLCASSPPGQGTIPYEQYFGPGTRLTVT.

The chain combines TRBV28 with TRBJ2-2; the match to TRBD2 covers 10 bases. The CDR3 totals 17 residues. Germline loops: CDR1 MDHEN, CDR2 SYDVKM. The junction had 9 bases not matched to a gene; V was cut back by 1 base and J by 7 bases. CDR3 in DNA: TGTGCCAGCAGTTTATTGTTCCTAGCGGGAGTAGGCGGGGAGCTGTTTTTT. It codes for CASSLLFLAGVGGELFF.

V gene TRBV5-6 combines with J gene TRBJ1-5; TRBD1 might be the D (6 bases). V was cut by 1 base and J by 0 bases, with 8 bases left in between. CDR1 and CDR2 from the germline V gene are SGHDT and YYEEEE. The CDR3 extends over 15 amino acids. The chain's CDR3 is CASSLRGYSNQPQHF. Here the CDR3 DNA reads TGTGCCAGCAGCTTGAGGGGGTATAGCAATCAGCCCCAGCATTTT.

The chain has TRBV7-2 and TRBJ2-7; 11 positions match TRBD2. Trimming took 1 base from V and 10 from J; bases not matched to a gene: 12. Looked up from germline, CDR1 is SGHTA and CDR2 is FQGNSA. The CDR3 contains 16 residues. The DNA for the CDR3 is TGTGCCAGCAGCTTAGGGACTAGCGGGTCCCGTGGAATCCAGTACTTC. It encodes CASSLGTSGSRGIQYF.

This clone was picked up a small number of times. V is TRBV6-5 and J is TRBJ2-5; 9 bases are shared with TRBD2. V lost 7 bases and J lost 5; bases outside the gene matches: 5. From germline, CDR1 is MNHEY and CDR2 SVGAGI. The CDR3 length is 13 residues. CDR3: CASIPSGGETQYF. The CDR3 region has the DNA TGTGCCAGCATTCCAAGCGGGGGGGAGACCCAGTACTTC.

This clone has a single count. This chain uses TRBV14 with TRBJ1-5; a weak D match, TRBD1 (6 bases). Germline V gene data show CDR1 as SGHDN and CDR2 as FVKESK. The CDR3 totals 16 residues. Deletions cut 4 bases from V and 7 bases from J, with 20 bases between. The CDR3 DNA is TGTGCCAGCAGCCCCGACCCAGACAGGAAATTCCAGCCCCAGCATTTT. Translation: CASSPDPDRKFQPQHF.

The chain has TRBV13 and TRBJ2-1, with TRBD2 matching over 14 bases. The germline CDR1 and CDR2 sequences are PRHDT and FYEKMQ (reference sequence). Unmatched junction bases numbered 12, after V lost 5 bases and J lost 6 bases. The CDR3 loop spans 18 amino acids. CDR3 DNA: TGTGCCAGCAGCGGGGGACTAGCGGGAGTAACTGTTGGCAATGAGCAGTTCTTC. It translates to CASSGGLAGVTVGNEQFF.

V and J are TRBV18 and TRBJ1-1; D uncertain. V was shortened by 2 bases and J by 8 bases, with 18 bases between the two germline ends. Per the germline V gene, CDR1 is KGHSH and CDR2 is LQKENI. This CDR3 has 15 residues. CDR3 nucleotide sequence: TGTGCCAGCTCACCAGGCGCGGTATTGGCGGGGGAAGCTTTCTTT. Translation: CASSPGAVLAGEAFF. Looking up the rest from reference TRBV18 and TRBJ1-1 gives the full variable domain: NAGVMQNPRHLVRRRGQEARLRCSPMKGHSHVYWYRQLPEEGLKFMVYLQKENIIDESGMPKERFSAEFPKEGPSILRIQQVVRGDSAAYFCASSPGAVLAGEAFFGQGTRLTVV.

Only one count was recorded for this clone. This is likely a read error, given that the CDR3 carries no conserved phenylalanine or tryptophan at its end. The rearrangement uses TRBV30 and TRBJ2-7; a possible D gene is TRBD2 (6 bases). CDR3 size: 14 residues. Trimming stripped 0 bases from V and 3 bases from J, with 12 bases between. Per germline, CDR1 GTSNPN and CDR2 SVGIG (reference sequence). CDR3 sequence: CAWSVSPGDYEQYL. CDR3 coding DNA: TGTGCCTGGAGTGTATCCCCGGGGGACTACGAGCAGTACCTC.

The rearrangement uses TRBV28 and TRBJ2-1, with D tentatively TRBD2 (5 bases). The germline V gene has CDR1 MDHEN and CDR2 SYDVKM. V was trimmed by 6 bases and J by 6 bases, leaving 12 bases between them. The CDR3 runs 13 residues. The CDR3 DNA is TGTGCCAGCAGCGGGATCATCGTCAATGAGCAGTTCTTC. Translating gives CASSGIIVNEQFF.

The J gene is TRBJ2-2, the V gene TRBV30; the match to TRBD1 covers 7 bases. This CDR3 contains 13 residues. V dropped 8 bases and J dropped 4; count of bases not matched to a gene: 7. Germline V gene data show CDR1 as GTSNPN and CDR2 as SVGIG (reference sequence). The CDR3 DNA is TGTGCCCTCGACAGGGCAACCACCGGGGAGCTGTTTTTT. Translated, it gives CALDRATTGELFF.

This clone was observed a handful of times. The chain links TRBV10-3 to TRBJ2-7, with a possible D match to TRBD1 (7 bases). This CDR3 spans 14 amino acids. Germline lookup yields CDR1 ENHRY and CDR2 SYGVKD. V was clipped by 7 bases and J by 3 bases, with 16 bases between them. CDR3 bases: TGTGCCATCAACTCAGGGGGGTCGGGCTACGAGCAGTACTTC. It is translated as CAINSGGSGYEQYF.

The chain combines TRBV29-1 with TRBJ1-2, with D unclear. V lost 7 bases to trimming and J lost 0 bases, with 12 bases between them. Germline CDR1 and CDR2: SQVTM and ANQGSEA. The CDR3 is 13 amino acids. Here the CDR3 DNA reads TGCAGCGCCGACGGAGTTACTAACTATGGCTACACCTTC. This translates into CSADGVTNYGYTF. The full variable domain, in which reference TRBV29-1 and TRBJ1-2 provide the parts outside the CDR3, is SAVISQKPSRDICQRGTSLTIQCQVDSQVTMMFWYRQQPGQSLTLIATANQGSEATYESGFVIDKFPISRPNLTFSTLTVSNMSPEDSSIYLCSADGVTNYGYTFGSGTRLTVV.